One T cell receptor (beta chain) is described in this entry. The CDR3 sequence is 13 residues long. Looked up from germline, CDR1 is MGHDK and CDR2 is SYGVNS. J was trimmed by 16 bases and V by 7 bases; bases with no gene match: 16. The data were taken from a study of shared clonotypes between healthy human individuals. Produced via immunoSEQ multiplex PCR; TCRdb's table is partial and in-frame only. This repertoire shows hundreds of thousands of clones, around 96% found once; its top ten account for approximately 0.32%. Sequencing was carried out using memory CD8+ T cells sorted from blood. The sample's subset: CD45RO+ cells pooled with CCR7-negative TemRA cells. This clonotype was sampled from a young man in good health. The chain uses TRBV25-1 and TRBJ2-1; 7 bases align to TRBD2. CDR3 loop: CASTGELALSGFF. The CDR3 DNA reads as TGTGCCAGCACGGGGGAACTAGCGTTGAGTGGCTTCTTC.